The rows below give T cell receptor beta chains drawn from one sample of a study of cytomegalovirus exposure and HLA in healthy donors. The table came from immunoSEQ multiplex PCR; TCRdb's copy has only in-frame clones and leaves some out. The sample has more than 95,000 clones, less than 90% seen once. Sequencing input: PBMCs. The receptors were sampled from a young man in good health and CMV-seropositive. Each CDR3 is given with its conserved first and last residue. A D gene is named only where the DNA matches it firmly. Only part of the rows carry a size: once, few, many, or a class if the clone is expanded.

J gene	clone size	D gene	V gene	CDR3 DNA	CDR3 protein
TRBJ2-1	NA	NA	TRBV5-1	TGCGCCAGCAGCTTGGTTGAGGCTAGCTCCTACAATGAGCAGTTCTTC	CASSLVEASSYNEQFF
TRBJ2-2	once	TRBD1	TRBV19	TGTGCCAGTAGCCTTAAGGACAGGGTAGGGACCGGGGAGCTGTTTTTT	CASSLKDRVGTGELFF
TRBJ2-7	once	NA	TRBV27	TGTGCCAGCAGCGATCCGATCTCTTATACAGGGACCCACGAGCAGTACTTC	CASSDPISYTGTHEQYF
TRBJ1-2	NA	TRBD1	TRBV2	TGTGCCAGCAGGGGGGACAGCTGGAACTATGGCTACACCTTC	CASRGDSWNYGYTF
TRBJ1-2	NA	NA	TRBV6-5	TGTGCCAGCAGAGGGGCTTCTGCTAACTATGGCTACACCTTC	CASRGASANYGYTF
TRBJ1-2	NA	NA	TRBV27	TGTGCCAGCAGTTTGATCGGGTTGGGAGGGGGTGTTGGCTACACCTTC	CASSLIGLGGGVGYTF
TRBJ1-1	NA	TRBD1	TRBV27	TGTGCCAGCAGGACAGGGGTTACTGAAGCTTTCTTT	CASRTGVTEAFF
TRBJ2-7	NA	NA	TRBV4-2	TGTGCCAGCAGCCTTCGCGAGGGTAGCTCCTACGAGCAGTACTTC	CASSLREGSSYEQYF
TRBJ2-1	NA	NA	TRBV5-1	TGCGCCAGCAGCTTGGGAACAGGGTCTAACAATGAGCAGTTCTTC	CASSLGTGSNNEQFF
TRBJ2-7	NA	NA	TRBV7-8	TGTGCCAGCAGCCCAACACCCACTCGGGAAGGGACCTACGAGCAGTACTTC	CASSPTPTREGTYEQYF
TRBJ2-1	NA	NA	TRBV7-2	TGTGCCAGCAGCTTAATCCCGGGGTCGGGCAATGAGCAGTTCTTC	CASSLIPGSGNEQFF
TRBJ2-1	NA	NA	TRBV6-1	TGTGCCAGCCGCAGCCGGGGGGAGCAGTTCTTC	CASRSRGEQFF
TRBJ2-7	NA	NA	TRBV7-6	TGTGCCAGCAGGCTAGGGGGCGAGCAGTACTTC	CASRLGGEQYF
TRBJ2-2	NA	TRBD1	TRBV9	TGTGCCAGCAGCCCTAGAGGGGGACAGGTGACGGGGGAGCTGTTTTTT	CASSPRGGQVTGELFF
TRBJ2-5	NA	NA	TRBV5-1	TGCGCCAGCAGCTTGGGGGGGCCGGAGGAGACCCAGTACTTC	CASSLGGPEETQYF
TRBJ2-5	NA	NA	TRBV7-2	TGTGCCAGCAGCCTCCGGGACCAAGAGACCCAGTACTTC	CASSLRDQETQYF
TRBJ2-5	NA	NA	TRBV9	TGTGCCAGCAGCGCCGGGACAAAGTCGGAGACCCAGTACTTC	CASSAGTKSETQYF
TRBJ2-5	NA	NA	TRBV9	TGTGCCAGCAGCGTAGGGACTACCAAAGAGACCCAGTACTTC	CASSVGTTKETQYF
TRBJ1-1	NA	TRBD1	TRBV29-1	TGCAGCGCGGAAAAAGTTCAGGGGGACACTGAAGCTTTCTTT	CSAEKVQGDTEAFF
TRBJ1-6	NA	TRBD1	TRBV27	TGTGCCATTCCCGACAGGGGTAATTCACCCCTCCACTTT	CAIPDRGNSPLHF
TRBJ1-3	NA	TRBD1	TRBV5-1	TGCGCCAGCAGCGAAGCCCAGGGGGCGACTGGAAACACCATATATTTT	CASSEAQGATGNTIYF
TRBJ2-6	NA	NA	TRBV4-2	TGTGCCAGCAGCCAAGAGTCAGGGGCCAACGTCCTGACTTTC	CASSQESGANVLTF
TRBJ2-5	once	NA	TRBV5-1	TGCGCCAGCAGCTTGGCCGACTTCCAAGAGACCCAGTACTTC	CASSLADFQETQYF
TRBJ2-3	NA	TRBD1	TRBV6-1	TGTGCCAGCAGTGAAGCGACCGGGACAGGGGTAGCAGATACGCAGTATTTT	CASSEATGTGVADTQYF
TRBJ2-5	NA	TRBD2	TRBV14	TGTGCCAGCAGCCGGGGGGGGTACCCGTACCAAGAGACCCAGTACTTC	CASSRGGYPYQETQYF
TRBJ2-3	NA	NA	TRBV6-5	TGTGCCAGCAGTTTTACCCTACTAGACGATACGCAGTATTTT	CASSFTLLDDTQYF
TRBJ2-2	NA	TRBD2	TRBV7-2	TGTGCCAGCAGCTTTCTAGCGGGGACGAACACCGGGGAGCTGTTTTTT	CASSFLAGTNTGELFF
TRBJ2-3	NA	TRBD1	TRBV6-5	TGTGCCAGCAGCTCCGGGACAGGGGCAGATACGCAGTATTTT	CASSSGTGADTQYF
TRBJ2-7	NA	NA	TRBV7-2	TGTGCCAGCAGCCCGTCGGGGACAAATACCTACGAGCAGTACTTC	CASSPSGTNTYEQYF
TRBJ1-2	NA	TRBD1	TRBV7-9	TGTGCCAGCAGCGGCCCGGGACAGTACGGTGAGGGCTACACCTTC	CASSGPGQYGEGYTF
TRBJ1-2	NA	NA	TRBV2	TGTGCCAGCAGTGAGGAGGGTGCCAGAACTTATGGCTACACCTTC	CASSEEGARTYGYTF
TRBJ2-7	NA	TRBD2	TRBV18	TGTGCCAGCTCACCACGCAGCGGGGACGAGCAGTACTTC	CASSPRSGDEQYF
TRBJ1-2	NA	NA	TRBV19	TGTGCCAGTAGTATAGATAGGGGACTGGTTGGCTACACCTTC	CASSIDRGLVGYTF
TRBJ1-1	NA	TRBD1	TRBV7-9	TGTGCCAGCAGACAACGACAGGGGTTGAACACTGAAGCTTTCTTT	CASRQRQGLNTEAFF
TRBJ2-3	NA	NA	TRBV27	TGTGCCAGCAGTAAGCGGACTGCCGCCCCGAATACGCAGTATTTT	CASSKRTAAPNTQYF
TRBJ1-4	NA	NA	TRBV5-1	TGCGCCAGCAGCTTGGAGGCAGGGGATGAAAAACTGTTTTTT	CASSLEAGDEKLFF
TRBJ1-6	NA	NA	TRBV5-1	TGCGCCAGCAGCTTGGTGTGGCAGGGAGGGAATTCACCCCTCCACTTT	CASSLVWQGGNSPLHF
TRBJ2-1	NA	TRBD2	TRBV6-5	TGTGCCAGCGGCGCGGGGGAGTCATACAATGAGCAGTTCTTC	CASGAGESYNEQFF
TRBJ1-2	NA	NA	TRBV5-4	TGTGCCAGCAGCTTAAGGGGAAACTATGGCTACACCTTC	CASSLRGNYGYTF
TRBJ2-3	NA	TRBD2	TRBV30	TGTGCCTGGAGTATAGGGACTAGCGGGGCCACAGATACGCAGTATTTT	CAWSIGTSGATDTQYF
TRBJ1-2	NA	TRBD1	TRBV6-6	TGTGCCAGCAGTAGCCGGGACAGGGGCCACTATGGCTACACCTTC	CASSSRDRGHYGYTF
TRBJ2-7	NA	TRBD1	TRBV28	TGTGCCAGCAGCCGGACAGGTCTATCCTACGAGCAGTACTTC	CASSRTGLSYEQYF
TRBJ1-3	NA	NA	TRBV15	TGTGCCACCAGCAGACGGGGATCTGGAAACACCATATATTTT	CATSRRGSGNTIYF